This TCR beta chain derives from a study of regulatory T cells in long-lasting Graves disease. Study-wide findings and caveats: Accuracy may have been reduced by the small sample size. Under persistent disease, TRBV28, TRBJ1-2 and TRBJ2-5 were used preferentially.

Time point specified: newly diagnosed GD, antithyroid drugs for less than 3 months. Extracted RNA from PBMCs served as the source of the TCR library. Recruitment took place at an endocrinology department in Xi'an, China. CDR3 length equals 14 residues. Germline CDR1 is SNHLY and CDR2 is FYNNEI. The ends were cut back, 0 bases at V and 3 bases at J, with 9 bases in the middle. This clonotype has ten or more counts. Its antigen is unknown. For TCR beta, libraries came from iRepertoire HTBI primers and Arm-PCR of CDR3 regions. TCRdb processed the multiplex PCR reads anew with MiXCR; each CDR3 protein has one entry. Of around 400,000 distinct CDR3 sequences in the sample, 15% to 17% are singletons; the top ten hold about 20%.

This sequence originates from a female donor with Graves disease. The rearrangement joins TRBV2 to TRBJ2-7; D not certain. Sequences were derived from peripheral blood mononuclear cells (PBMCs), sampled at new diagnosis, from a patient treated with antithyroid drugs. DNA of the CDR3: TGTGCCAGCAGTGAAGCAGGTCGAGGCTACGAGCAGTACTTC. Its translation: CASSEAGRGYEQYF.